This T cell receptor beta chain was sequenced during a study of control samples from healthy donors and cancer patients. The repertoire was sequenced with immunoSEQ multiplex PCR; TCRdb's copy has only in-frame clones and lacks some. The table lists roughly 200,000 clones, over 80% of them singletons, with about 2% in the top ten. The CDR3 spans 13 residues. Germline values: CDR1 KGHSH, CDR2 LQKENI. V dropped 4 bases and J dropped 3 bases, with 7 bases sitting between them. The origin of this receptor is a man aged 25-45 years in good health. V and J are TRBV18 and TRBJ1-5; D is unclear. The sample consisted of blood. CDR3 DNA: TGTGCCAGCTCACAGGACCTCAATCAGCCCCAGCATTTT. This sequence encodes CASSQDLNQPQHF.